Shown below are 5 T cell receptor beta chains from a single sample sequenced in a study of T cells expressing NK-cell markers. Following a re-call of the 5' RACE reads, TCRdb has one entry per CDR3 protein and lacks DNA. This repertoire includes some 140,000 distinct CDR3 sequences. Input material: blood T cells: a sorted CD56 or NKG2C T cell subset, CD4+ or CD8+ T cells, or bulk PBMC T cells (not recorded which). These receptors all come from a woman in her 50s in good health.

The chain has TRBV13 and TRBJ2-1; absent DNA, TCRdb's TRBD2 call cannot be checked. CDR1 and CDR2 from the germline V gene are PRHDT and FYEKMQ (reference sequence). The CDR3 sequence is 20 residues long. The CDR3 here is CASSSSPGLAGGPIDNEQFF.

This chain joins TRBV20-1 and TRBJ2-3; TCRdb's D call of TRBD1 is untestable without DNA. Germline lookup yields CDR1 DFQATT and CDR2 SNEGSKA (reference sequence). This CDR3 spans 16 amino acids. CDR3 region: CSARGALAGVTDTQYF.

This chain joins TRBV7-9 and TRBJ1-2; TCRdb outputs TRBD1, but without DNA this stays unchecked. CDR1 and CDR2 from the germline V gene are SEHNR and FQNEAQ (reference sequence). The CDR3 sequence is 12 residues long. CDR3: CASKGVEDGYTF.

The genes are TRBV24-1 and TRBJ2-5; lacking DNA, the TRBD1 call made by TCRdb goes unchecked. The germline V gene has CDR1 KGHDR and CDR2 SFDVKD. This CDR3 comprises 14 residues. The CDR3 sequence is CATSAPGLGETQYF.

The chain uses TRBV7-6 and TRBJ2-1; TCRdb calls TRBD2, which cannot be checked without DNA. CDR3 size: 22 residues. Per the germline V gene, CDR1 is SGHVS and CDR2 is FNYEAQ. Here the CDR3 reads CASSLGIGGIELAESSYNEQFF. Using reference TRBV7-6 and TRBJ2-1 for the parts outside the CDR3, the full variable domain is GAGVSQSPRYKVTKRGQDVALRCDPISGHVSLYWYRQALGQGPEFLTYFNYEAQQDKSGLPNDRFSAERPEGSISTLTIQRTEQRDSAMYRCASSLGIGGIELAESSYNEQFFGPGTRLTVL.